The clone carrying this T cell receptor (beta chain) occurred a few times. Its antigen remains unknown. The data were taken from a study of shared clonotypes between healthy human individuals. Study-level background: A couple of female and three male donors aged 18 to 49 were enrolled.

Findings and limits, study-wide: Among the subsets, naive ones generally showed larger estimated richness than memory ones. Between a few donors, naive CD4 clonotypes were shared at a level of about 5%.

The CDR3 spans 13 residues. From germline, CDR1 is LNHDA and CDR2 SQIVND (reference sequence). Trimming took off 4 bases at V and 6 bases at J, with 10 bases between the two ends. In replicate PCRs of sorted subsets, about 200 ng DNA, approximately 32,000 T cell genomes, was used. Libraries were prepared by immunoSEQ multiplex PCR; TCRdb keeps only in-frame clonotypes and omits some of them. The table shows about 2.3 million clones, with more than 85% occurring only once. This sequence joins TRBV19 and TRBJ1-5; D not certain. Sequencing was carried out using naive CD4+ T cells from PBMCs. The subset is: CD45RA+ positively selected. The sequence was collected from a man aged 18-30 years in good health. Some clones in this sample may be carry-over from other donors' samples. CDR3 residues: CASSTQDPQPQHF. CDR3 coding DNA: TGTGCCAGTAGTACCCAGGATCCTCAGCCCCAGCATTTT.